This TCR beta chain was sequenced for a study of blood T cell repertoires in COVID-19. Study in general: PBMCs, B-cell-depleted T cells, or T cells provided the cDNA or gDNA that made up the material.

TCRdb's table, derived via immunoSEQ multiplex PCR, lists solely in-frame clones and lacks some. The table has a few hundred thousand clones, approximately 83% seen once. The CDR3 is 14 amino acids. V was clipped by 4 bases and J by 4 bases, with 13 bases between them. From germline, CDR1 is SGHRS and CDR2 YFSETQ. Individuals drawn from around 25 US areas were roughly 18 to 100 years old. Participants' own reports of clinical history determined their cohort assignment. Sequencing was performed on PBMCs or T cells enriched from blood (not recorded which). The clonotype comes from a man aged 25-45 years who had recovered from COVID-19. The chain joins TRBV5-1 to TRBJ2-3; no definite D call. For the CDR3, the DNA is TGCGCCAGCAGCCCATATGCAGTCCCAGATACGCAGTATTTT. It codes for CASSPYAVPDTQYF.